This TCR beta chain emerged from a study of blood T cell repertoires in COVID-19. About the study: The United States, Italy and Spain provided the acute and convalescent COVID-19 samples. From T cells, B-cell-depleted T cells, or PBMCs came the material, which was cDNA or gDNA.

In the authors' workflow: Amplifying reference gene primers gave estimates of nucleated cell counts. Libraries were prepared by immunoSEQ multiplex PCR; TCRdb keeps only in-frame clonotypes and omits some of them. The V and J calls and the clone size are those of that table, but D and trimming were determined from the DNA. This sample yields roughly 200,000 clones, of which more than 65% are seen a single time; 7.5% to 9% belongs to the top ten. This clonotype originated in a woman over 75 with acute or convalescent COVID-19. Sequencing was done on a sample of peripheral blood.

CDR3 in amino acids: CASSPRGQGGQTQYF. The CDR3 DNA sequence: TGTGCCAGCTCACCACGGGGCCAGGGCGGACAGACCCAGTACTTC. The V gene is TRBV18, the J gene TRBJ2-5; tentative D call: TRBD1 (5 bases). Germline loops: CDR1 KGHSH, CDR2 LQKENI. Trimming left V 1 base short and J 6 bases short, with 15 bases between. The CDR3 length is 15 residues.